Only a few counts were recorded for the clone carrying this T cell receptor beta chain. What it binds is not known. This sample was taken from a study of neoadjuvant nivolumab and ipilimumab in lung cancer. General study points: Resected-tumor TCR richness correlated positively with pretherapy blood richness.

Data came from immunoSEQ multiplex PCR; TCRdb stores just in-frame clones and leaves some out. The data show about 6,600 clones, roughly two thirds seen once. V dropped 7 bases and J dropped 1 base, with 20 bases sitting between them. The length of the CDR3 is 17 residues. CDR1 and CDR2 (germline): LNHDA, SQIVND (reference sequence). This receptor was taken from an adult with non-small cell lung cancer. This chain links TRBV19 with TRBJ2-1, with D perhaps TRBD1 or TRBD2 (5 bases each). Sequencing was performed on tumor tissue, taken after neoadjuvant nivolumab, alone or with ipilimumab, at or shortly before surgery. Here the CDR3 DNA reads TGTGCCAGTAAGGTTGGAGGAGGACACTCTTCCTACAATGAGCAGTTCTTC. Translating it yields CASKVGGGHSSYNEQFF.